Listed below are T cell receptor beta chains from one sample, sequenced in a study of shared clonotypes between healthy human individuals. Profiling relied on immunoSEQ multiplex PCR, and the TCRdb table lists in-frame clones only, not all of them. The sample lists hundreds of thousands of clones; nearly 98% were seen once. Input material: naive CD8+ T cells sorted from blood. All receptors come from a man aged 25-45 years in good health. CDR3s include the opening cysteine and the closing phenylalanine or tryptophan. Fields, in order: J gene, CDR3 length, V gene, D gene, clone size, CDR3 DNA, CDR3 protein. A D gene is named only where the DNA matches it firmly. Clone size is given for some rows only: seen once, a few or many times, or a class if the clone is expanded.

j_gene: TRBJ2-5; len: 14; v_gene: TRBV27; d_gene: NA; abundance: NA; CDR3nt: TGTGCCAGCAGTTTATTATTTACCGGAGAGACCCAGTACTTC; CDR3aa: CASSLLFTGETQYF
j_gene: TRBJ2-7; len: 17; v_gene: TRBV10-1; d_gene: NA; abundance: NA; CDR3nt: TGCGCCAGCAGTGAGGGGGTTTCGAGGGAGTTAGACTACGAGCAGTACTTC; CDR3aa: CASSEGVSRELDYEQYF
j_gene: TRBJ1-2; len: 14; v_gene: TRBV28; d_gene: NA; abundance: once; CDR3nt: TGTGCCAGCAGTTTTCAGTCAGGGTGGAATGGCTACACCTTC; CDR3aa: CASSFQSGWNGYTF
j_gene: TRBJ2-2; len: 15; v_gene: TRBV7-2; d_gene: TRBD1; abundance: NA; CDR3nt: TGTGCCAGCAGTAGACAGGGCGTAACGACCGGGGAGCTGTTTTTT; CDR3aa: CASSRQGVTTGELFF
j_gene: TRBJ2-2; len: 16; v_gene: TRBV15; d_gene: NA; abundance: NA; CDR3nt: TGTGCCACCAGCAGAGATCGACAGGAAAACACCGGGGAGCTGTTTTTT; CDR3aa: CATSRDRQENTGELFF
j_gene: TRBJ2-7; len: 17; v_gene: TRBV5-1; d_gene: TRBD1; abundance: NA; CDR3nt: TGCGCCAGCAGCTCGGGGACAGGGGGTAGGAGCTCCTACGAGCAGTACTTC; CDR3aa: CASSSGTGGRSSYEQYF
j_gene: TRBJ2-1; len: 16; v_gene: TRBV11-3; d_gene: NA; abundance: NA; CDR3nt: TGTGCCAGCAGCCGGGGGGACAGTCGACCCCAGGATGAGCAGTTCTTC; CDR3aa: CASSRGDSRPQDEQFF
j_gene: TRBJ1-2; len: 16; v_gene: TRBV2; d_gene: NA; abundance: NA; CDR3nt: TGTGCCAGCCCTAGCTATGAACAGGGAAGGGATTATGGCTACACCTTC; CDR3aa: CASPSYEQGRDYGYTF
j_gene: TRBJ2-7; len: 18; v_gene: TRBV7-8; d_gene: NA; abundance: NA; CDR3nt: TGTGCCAGCAGCTTAGCGGCTGGACTACTTTTTGGGGACTACGAGCAGTACTTC; CDR3aa: CASSLAAGLLFGDYEQYF
j_gene: TRBJ2-1; len: 15; v_gene: TRBV6-6; d_gene: NA; abundance: NA; CDR3nt: TGTGCCAGCAGAAGGGGCGCTTCACTCGACAATGAGCAGTTCTTC; CDR3aa: CASRRGASLDNEQFF
j_gene: TRBJ1-5; len: 14; v_gene: TRBV28; d_gene: NA; abundance: NA; CDR3nt: TGTGCCAGCAGTTTCCGGGGAGTCAATCAGCCCCAGCATTTT; CDR3aa: CASSFRGVNQPQHF
j_gene: TRBJ2-7; len: 14; v_gene: TRBV5-8; d_gene: NA; abundance: NA; CDR3nt: TGTGCCAGCAGCTTGGCCGACTTAGAGTACGAGCAGTACTTC; CDR3aa: CASSLADLEYEQYF
j_gene: TRBJ1-3; len: 15; v_gene: TRBV2; d_gene: NA; abundance: once; CDR3nt: TGTGCCAGCAGTGAAGCAGGAAACTCTGGAAACACCATATATTTT; CDR3aa: CASSEAGNSGNTIYF
j_gene: TRBJ2-1; len: 16; v_gene: TRBV21-1; d_gene: NA; abundance: NA; CDR3nt: TGTGCCAGCAGCAAAGGGGTTACGGGAGGGTACAATGAGCAGTTCTTC; CDR3aa: CASSKGVTGGYNEQFF
j_gene: TRBJ1-1; len: 14; v_gene: TRBV6-6; d_gene: NA; abundance: once; CDR3nt: TGTGCCAGCAGTTACTCGTTTATCGGCACTGAAGCTTTCTTT; CDR3aa: CASSYSFIGTEAFF
j_gene: TRBJ2-1; len: 14; v_gene: TRBV29-1; d_gene: NA; abundance: NA; CDR3nt: TGCAGCGTTGAATTGCGGGGCTCCTACAATGAGCAGTTCTTC; CDR3aa: CSVELRGSYNEQFF
j_gene: TRBJ2-1; len: 11; v_gene: TRBV20-1; d_gene: NA; abundance: NA; CDR3nt: TGCAGTGCTAGTCCCGCGACTGAGCAGTTCTTC; CDR3aa: CSASPATEQFF
j_gene: TRBJ2-5; len: 16; v_gene: TRBV14; d_gene: TRBD1; abundance: NA; CDR3nt: TGTGCCAGCAGCCAAGACCGGGACAGCGGTCAAGAGACCCAGTACTTC; CDR3aa: CASSQDRDSGQETQYF
j_gene: TRBJ2-7; len: 17; v_gene: TRBV5-6; d_gene: NA; abundance: NA; CDR3nt: TGTGCCAGCAGCTTGGTAGGCAGGGGCACCCGATCCTACGAGCAGTACTTC; CDR3aa: CASSLVGRGTRSYEQYF
j_gene: TRBJ2-3; len: 15; v_gene: TRBV7-6; d_gene: TRBD2; abundance: NA; CDR3nt: TGTGCCAGCAGCTCCCCAGGGACTAGCGGGAATACGCAGTATTTT; CDR3aa: CASSSPGTSGNTQYF
j_gene: TRBJ2-7; len: 18; v_gene: TRBV29-1; d_gene: TRBD2; abundance: NA; CDR3nt: TGCAGCGTTGAAGACGATAAGATCGACGGGAGGGCCCCCTACGAGCAGTACTTC; CDR3aa: CSVEDDKIDGRAPYEQYF
j_gene: TRBJ2-1; len: 16; v_gene: TRBV4-3; d_gene: NA; abundance: few; CDR3nt: TGCGCCAGCAGCCAAGGTGTAAGCGGTTCCTACAATGAGCAGTTCTTC; CDR3aa: CASSQGVSGSYNEQFF
j_gene: TRBJ1-4; len: 14; v_gene: TRBV7-2; d_gene: NA; abundance: NA; CDR3nt: TGTGCCAGCAGCGCGACAGGCCCTAATGAAAAACTGTTTTTT; CDR3aa: CASSATGPNEKLFF
j_gene: TRBJ2-7; len: 14; v_gene: TRBV6-6; d_gene: NA; abundance: NA; CDR3nt: TGTGCCAGCACCCCGACAGAAAATTCCTACGAGCAGTACTTC; CDR3aa: CASTPTENSYEQYF
j_gene: TRBJ2-2; len: 15; v_gene: TRBV27; d_gene: NA; abundance: NA; CDR3nt: TGTGCCAGCAGCGTCGGGTCAGGCGCCACCGGGGAGCTGTTTTTT; CDR3aa: CASSVGSGATGELFF
j_gene: TRBJ1-5; len: 15; v_gene: TRBV11-2; d_gene: NA; abundance: NA; CDR3nt: TGTGCCAGCAGCTCAAGTTGGGGGGCTGGACAGCCCCAGCATTTT; CDR3aa: CASSSSWGAGQPQHF
j_gene: TRBJ2-3; len: 12; v_gene: TRBV29-1; d_gene: NA; abundance: NA; CDR3nt: TGCAGCGTGACTATCCTTCCTGATACGCAGTATTTT; CDR3aa: CSVTILPDTQYF
j_gene: TRBJ2-1; len: 14; v_gene: TRBV2; d_gene: NA; abundance: NA; CDR3nt: TGTGCCAGCATGATGATACCAGGGGGGAATGAGCAGTTCTTC; CDR3aa: CASMMIPGGNEQFF
j_gene: TRBJ1-2; len: 13; v_gene: TRBV5-6; d_gene: NA; abundance: NA; CDR3nt: TGTGCCAGCAGCTTGGGTAGGATCTATGGCTACACCTTC; CDR3aa: CASSLGRIYGYTF
j_gene: TRBJ2-7; len: 13; v_gene: TRBV25-1; d_gene: NA; abundance: NA; CDR3nt: TGTGCCAGCAGTGAATTAGGGCGACACGAGCAGTACTTC; CDR3aa: CASSELGRHEQYF
j_gene: TRBJ2-3; len: 13; v_gene: TRBV11-2; d_gene: NA; abundance: NA; CDR3nt: TGTGCCAGCATTCCCCCGAGCACAGATACGCAGTATTTT; CDR3aa: CASIPPSTDTQYF
j_gene: TRBJ1-1; len: 14; v_gene: TRBV6-5; d_gene: NA; abundance: NA; CDR3nt: TGTGCCAGCAGTTACCTGGGGGGGACCCCTGAAGCTTTCTTT; CDR3aa: CASSYLGGTPEAFF
j_gene: TRBJ2-7; len: 13; v_gene: TRBV7-8; d_gene: NA; abundance: NA; CDR3nt: TGTGCCAGCTCGGGGGCCAGCTCCTACGAGCAGTACTTC; CDR3aa: CASSGASSYEQYF
j_gene: TRBJ2-7; len: 16; v_gene: TRBV4-1; d_gene: NA; abundance: NA; CDR3nt: TGCGCCAGCAGCCAAGTTCTCCAGGGGCTAACCTACGAGCAGTACTTC; CDR3aa: CASSQVLQGLTYEQYF
j_gene: TRBJ2-1; len: 15; v_gene: TRBV14; d_gene: TRBD1; abundance: once; CDR3nt: TGTGCCAGCAGCCAAAGGACAGGGGGCTGGAATGAGCAGTTCTTC; CDR3aa: CASSQRTGGWNEQFF
j_gene: TRBJ2-7; len: 14; v_gene: TRBV11-2; d_gene: NA; abundance: NA; CDR3nt: TGTGCCAGCAGCTTAGGAACGGGTTTCTACGAGCAGTACTTC; CDR3aa: CASSLGTGFYEQYF
j_gene: TRBJ2-7; len: 19; v_gene: TRBV5-6; d_gene: TRBD2; abundance: once; CDR3nt: TGTGCCAGCAGCTTGTTATATGGGACTAGCGGTCAAGGGAGCTACGAGCAGTACTTC; CDR3aa: CASSLLYGTSGQGSYEQYF
j_gene: TRBJ2-7; len: 12; v_gene: TRBV9; d_gene: NA; abundance: NA; CDR3nt: TGTGCCAGCAGCGTCGTCGACTACGAGCAGTACTTC; CDR3aa: CASSVVDYEQYF
j_gene: TRBJ2-5; len: 14; v_gene: TRBV6-5; d_gene: NA; abundance: NA; CDR3nt: TGTGCCAGCGGATGGACGGCACACCAAGAGACCCAGTACTTC; CDR3aa: CASGWTAHQETQYF
j_gene: TRBJ1-3; len: 16; v_gene: TRBV5-1; d_gene: TRBD1; abundance: NA; CDR3nt: TGCGCCAGCAGGTCATCGGACAGGGTCTCTGGAAACACCATATATTTT; CDR3aa: CASRSSDRVSGNTIYF